The 10 T cell receptor beta chains given below trace back to one sample, sequenced in a study of T cell repertoires in cytomegalovirus infection (dated by TCRdb to the late 2010s). The antigens these receptors bind are not known. TCRdb records Illumina HiSeq 1500 as the sequencer. The raw public reads went through TCRdb reprocessing: fastp at Q25, MiXCR clone calling, in-frame beta chains kept. For every CDR3 protein sequence, its rows merge into one entry that carries the most common genes and DNA. Within this sample are roughly 340,000 distinct CDR3 sequences, with about 27% of them counted one time only. Together, the top ten hold over 15% of the sample. Per the publication, the treatment or condition label means: in vitro stimulation with specific CMV peptide epitopes to enrich CMV-specific T cells. The specimen was cultured PBMCs, collected from culture after CMV antigen stimulation. The receptors derive from a human donor in good health (CMV status not recorded). Some clones in this sample may be carry-over from other donors' samples.

The rearrangement uses TRBV5-1 and TRBJ2-4; a possible D gene is TRBD2 (6 bases). The germline V gene encodes CDR1 SGHRS and CDR2 YFSETQ. Trimming took off 3 bases at V and 0 bases at J, with 22 bases between the two ends. This CDR3 has 19 amino acids. The CDR3 region has the DNA TGCGCCAGCAGCTCTGACGGCCTTCAGACAGCGGGAGCCAAAAACATTCAGTACTTC. As protein: CASSSDGLQTAGAKNIQYF. Variable domain in full (rest from reference TRBV5-1 and TRBJ2-4): KAGVTQTPRYLIKTRGQQVTLSCSPISGHRSVSWYQQTPGQGLQFLFEYFSETQRNKGNFPGRFSGRQFSNSRSEMNVSTLELGDSALYLCASSSDGLQTAGAKNIQYFGAGTRLSVL.

This rearrangement joins TRBV10-3 to TRBJ1-4, with D perhaps TRBD1 (5 bases). V was cut by 8 bases and J by 8 bases, with 21 bases left in between. CDR3 length: 15 amino acids. The germline V gene has CDR1 ENHRY and CDR2 SYGVKD. The chain's CDR3 is CAISESAAGREKLFF. CDR3 bases: TGTGCCATCTCCGAGTCGGCGGCAGGGAGGGAAAAACTGTTTTTT.

This clonotype came up many times. V is TRBV7-2 and J is TRBJ2-7, with D perhaps TRBD2 (6 bases). The V gene lost 4 bases and the J gene lost 4 bases, with 8 bases spanning the gap. The CDR3 is made up of 12 amino acids. Germline CDR1 is SGHTA and CDR2 is FQGNSA. Here the CDR3 reads CASSSGTYEQYF. The DNA of the CDR3 is TGTGCCAGCAGCTCTGGGACTTACGAGCAGTACTTC.

The J gene is TRBJ1-1, the V gene TRBV7-9; TRBD1 agrees at 9 bases. CDR1 and CDR2 from the germline V gene are SEHNR and FQNEAQ (reference sequence). The CDR3 spans 17 residues. Trimming at V came to 5 bases and at J to 0 bases, leaving 10 bases not matched to a gene. In DNA form, the CDR3 reads TGTGCCAGCAGCACCTACAGGGGGCCTTTGTTGAACACTGAAGCTTTCTTT. This sequence encodes CASSTYRGPLLNTEAFF.

The gene calls are TRBV12-3 or TRBV12-4 and TRBJ1-1, with no clear D. This CDR3 contains 14 residues. V lost 5 bases to trimming and J lost 0 bases, with 10 bases between them. CDR3 in amino acids: CASSPSRLNTEAFF. The CDR3 bases are TGTGCCAGCAGTCCCTCCCGACTGAACACTGAAGCTTTCTTT.

The sample holds a few counts of this clonotype. The J gene is TRBJ1-5, the V gene TRBV11-2; a possible D gene is TRBD1 (5 bases). CDR3 length: 13 amino acids. The germline V gene encodes CDR1 SGHAT and CDR2 FQNNGV. Trimming took 1 base from V and 6 from J, leaving 7 bases between them. This CDR3 is CASSLGGVQPQHF. The DNA of the CDR3 is TGTGCCAGCAGCTTAGGGGGGGTTCAGCCCCAGCATTTT.

The chain uses TRBV12-3 or TRBV12-4 and TRBJ2-7; 7 bases line up with TRBD2. The junction had 18 bases not matched to a gene; V was cut back by 1 base and J by 3 bases. The CDR3 spans 19 residues. The CDR3 DNA reads TGTGCCAGCAGTTTAGATTGGTTAACTAGCGCACACTCATACTACGAGCAGTACTTC. This encodes CASSLDWLTSAHSYYEQYF.

This chain uses TRBV10-3 with TRBJ2-5; no clear D. The CDR3 spans 13 residues. The germline V and J ends were trimmed by 2 bases and 2 bases, with 6 bases remaining between them. Germline lookup yields CDR1 ENHRY and CDR2 SYGVKD. The CDR3 nucleotides read TGTGCCATCAGTGAGCGGTCACAAGAGACCCAGTACTTC. Amino acids: CAISERSQETQYF.

This clonotype came up a few times. This chain connects TRBV28 to TRBJ2-3; no definite D call. The CDR3 is made up of 13 amino acids. V was clipped by 5 bases and J by 0 bases, with 6 bases between them. Germline values: CDR1 MDHEN, CDR2 SYDVKM. The CDR3 bases are TGTGCCAGCAGTGCGGACAGCACAGATACGCAGTATTTT. Encoded protein: CASSADSTDTQYF. Full variable domain (rest looked up from reference TRBV28 and TRBJ2-3): DVKVTQSSRYLVKRTGEKVFLECVQDMDHENMFWYRQDPGLGLRLIYFSYDVKMKEKGDIPEGYSVSREKKERFSLILESASTNQTSMYLCASSADSTDTQYFGPGTRLTVL.

The V call is TRBV12-3 or TRBV12-4, the J call TRBJ2-3; 7 bases are a match to TRBD2. V lost 2 bases, J lost 0 bases, and 14 bases stayed unmatched. The CDR3 spans 19 residues. The CDR3 sequence is CASSLSQGLTKTSTDTQYF. The CDR3 coding sequence is TGTGCCAGCAGTTTATCCCAGGGACTAACGAAAACTAGCACAGATACGCAGTATTTT.